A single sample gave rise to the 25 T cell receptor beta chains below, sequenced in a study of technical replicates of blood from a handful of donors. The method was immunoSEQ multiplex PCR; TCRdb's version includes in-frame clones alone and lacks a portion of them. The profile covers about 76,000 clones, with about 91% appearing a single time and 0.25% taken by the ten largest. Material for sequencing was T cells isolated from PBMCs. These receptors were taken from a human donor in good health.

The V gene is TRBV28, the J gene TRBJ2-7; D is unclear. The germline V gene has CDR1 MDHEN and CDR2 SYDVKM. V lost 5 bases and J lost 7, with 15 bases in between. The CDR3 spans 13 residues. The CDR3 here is CASSPAIPREQYF. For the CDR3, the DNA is TGTGCCAGCAGTCCAGCAATCCCGAGGGAGCAGTACTTC.

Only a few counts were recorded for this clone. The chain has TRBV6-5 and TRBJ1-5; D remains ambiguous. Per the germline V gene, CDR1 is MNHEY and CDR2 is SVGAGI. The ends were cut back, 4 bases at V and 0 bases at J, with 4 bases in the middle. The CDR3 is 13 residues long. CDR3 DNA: TGTGCCAGCAGTTCCTTTAGCAATCAGCCCCAGCATTTT. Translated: CASSSFSNQPQHF.

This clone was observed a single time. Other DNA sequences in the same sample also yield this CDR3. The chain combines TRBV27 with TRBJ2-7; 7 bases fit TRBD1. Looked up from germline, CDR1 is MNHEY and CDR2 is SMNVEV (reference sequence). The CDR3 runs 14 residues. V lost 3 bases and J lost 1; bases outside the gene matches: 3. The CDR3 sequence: CASSFVQGSYEQYF. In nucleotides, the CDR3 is TGTGCCAGCAGTTTTGTACAGGGGTCCTACGAGCAGTACTTC.

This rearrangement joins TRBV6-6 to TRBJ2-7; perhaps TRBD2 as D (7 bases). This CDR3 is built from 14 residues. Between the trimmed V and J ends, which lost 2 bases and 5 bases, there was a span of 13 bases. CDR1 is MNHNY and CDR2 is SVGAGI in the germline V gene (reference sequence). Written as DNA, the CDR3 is TGTGCCAGCAGTTACGGTACAGGGAGGGACGAGCAGTACTTC. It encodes CASSYGTGRDEQYF.

The CDR3 protein is CASGFRDRAPQHF. The CDR3 DNA follows: TGTGCTAGTGGTTTCCGGGACAGGGCGCCCCAGCATTTT. The chain uses TRBV12-5 and TRBJ1-5; 9 positions agree with TRBD1. The germline gives CDR1 LGHNT, CDR2 FRNRAP. J was trimmed by 9 bases and V by 3 bases; bases with no gene match: 3. This CDR3 spans 13 amino acids.

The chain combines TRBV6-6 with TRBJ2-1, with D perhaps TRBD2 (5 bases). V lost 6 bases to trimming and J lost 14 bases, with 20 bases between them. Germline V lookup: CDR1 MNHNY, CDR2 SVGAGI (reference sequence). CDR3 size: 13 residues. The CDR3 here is CASRPKLDLSEFF. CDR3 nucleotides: TGTGCCAGCAGACCCAAACTAGACCTATCGGAGTTCTTC.

As DNA, the CDR3 is TGTGCCAGCAGCCCCCCACAGGGGGCCACCGGGGAGCTGTTTTTT. Translating it yields CASSPPQGATGELFF. The chain combines TRBV5-4 with TRBJ2-2; 9 bases fit TRBD1. CDR3 size: 15 residues. The V gene end was trimmed by 4 bases and the J gene end by 4 bases; junction bases not matched to a gene: 5. Germline-derived CDR1 and CDR2 are SGHNT and YYREEE (reference sequence).

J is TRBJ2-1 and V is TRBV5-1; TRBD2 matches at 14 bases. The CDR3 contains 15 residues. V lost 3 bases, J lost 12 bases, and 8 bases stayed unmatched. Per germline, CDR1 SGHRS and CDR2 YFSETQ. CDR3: CASSSLTSGGAAQFF. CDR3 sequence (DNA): TGCGCCAGCAGCTCCCTGACTAGCGGGGGGGCAGCGCAGTTCTTC.

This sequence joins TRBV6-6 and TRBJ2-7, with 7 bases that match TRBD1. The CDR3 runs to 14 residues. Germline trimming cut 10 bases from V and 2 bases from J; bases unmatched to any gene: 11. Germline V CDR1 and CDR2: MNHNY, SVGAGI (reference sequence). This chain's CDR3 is CATKTGQATYEQYF. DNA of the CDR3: TGTGCCACCAAAACCGGACAGGCAACCTACGAGCAGTACTTC.

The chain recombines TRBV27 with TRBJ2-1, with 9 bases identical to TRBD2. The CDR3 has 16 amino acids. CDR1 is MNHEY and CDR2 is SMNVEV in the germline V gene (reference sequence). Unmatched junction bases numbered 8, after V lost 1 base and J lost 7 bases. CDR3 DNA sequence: TGTGCCAGCAGTTTATTAGCGGGAGCACGGGTAAATGAGCAGTTCTTC. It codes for CASSLLAGARVNEQFF.

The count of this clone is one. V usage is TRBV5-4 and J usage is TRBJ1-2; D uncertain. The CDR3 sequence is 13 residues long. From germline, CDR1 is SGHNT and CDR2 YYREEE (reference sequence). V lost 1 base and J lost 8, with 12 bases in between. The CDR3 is CASSLYSREGYTF. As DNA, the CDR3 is TGTGCCAGCAGCTTGTACTCTAGGGAGGGCTACACCTTC.

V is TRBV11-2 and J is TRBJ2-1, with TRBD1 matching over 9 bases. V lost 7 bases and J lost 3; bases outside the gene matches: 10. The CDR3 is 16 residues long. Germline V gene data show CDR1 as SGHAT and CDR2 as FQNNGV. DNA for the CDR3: TGTGCCAGCAACATCCTAGGGACAGGGAACTACAATGAGCAGTTCTTC. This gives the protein CASNILGTGNYNEQFF.

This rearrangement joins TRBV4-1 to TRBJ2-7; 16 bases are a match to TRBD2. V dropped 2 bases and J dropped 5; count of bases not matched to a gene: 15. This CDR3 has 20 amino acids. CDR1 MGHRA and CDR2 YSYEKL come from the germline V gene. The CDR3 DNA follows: TGCGCCAGCAGCCAACCGGGACTAGCGGGAGGGCCCCGTACCTCTGACGAGCAGTACTTC. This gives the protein CASSQPGLAGGPRTSDEQYF.

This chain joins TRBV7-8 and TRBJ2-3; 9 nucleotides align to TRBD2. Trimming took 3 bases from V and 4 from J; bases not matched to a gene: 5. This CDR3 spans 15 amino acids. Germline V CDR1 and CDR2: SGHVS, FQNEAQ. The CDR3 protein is CASSFRSSGADTQYF. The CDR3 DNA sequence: TGTGCCAGCAGCTTTCGGTCTAGCGGGGCAGATACGCAGTATTTT.

In DNA, the CDR3 is TGCGCCAGCAGCTTGGGAGGGACTAGCGGGTACCGACGCACAGATACGCAGTATTTT. Translating gives CASSLGGTSGYRRTDTQYF. The rearrangement links TRBV5-1 to TRBJ2-3; 12 nucleotides agree with TRBD2. The trim removed 0 bases at V and 1 base at J, leaving 9 bases unmatched. CDR1 and CDR2 from the germline V gene are SGHRS and YFSETQ. The CDR3 extends over 19 amino acids.

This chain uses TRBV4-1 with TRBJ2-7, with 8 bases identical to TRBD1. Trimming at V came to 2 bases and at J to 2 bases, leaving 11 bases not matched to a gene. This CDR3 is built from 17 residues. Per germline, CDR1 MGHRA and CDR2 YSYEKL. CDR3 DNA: TGCGCCAGCAGCCAACCTAACAGGGGGTTAGGGGCCTACGAGCAGTACTTC. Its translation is CASSQPNRGLGAYEQYF.

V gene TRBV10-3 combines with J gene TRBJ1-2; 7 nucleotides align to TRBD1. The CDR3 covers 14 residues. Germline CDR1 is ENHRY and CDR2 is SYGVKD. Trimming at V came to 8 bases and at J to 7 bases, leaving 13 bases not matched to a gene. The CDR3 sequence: CAIWVNRGRGGYTF. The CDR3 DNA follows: TGTGCCATCTGGGTGAACAGGGGCAGGGGTGGCTACACCTTC.

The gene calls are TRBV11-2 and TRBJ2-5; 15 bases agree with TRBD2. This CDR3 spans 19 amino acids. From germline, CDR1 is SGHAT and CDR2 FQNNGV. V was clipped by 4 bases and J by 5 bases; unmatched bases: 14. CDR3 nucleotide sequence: TGTGCCAGCAGCTCCCCCGGACTAGCGGGAGGGCGGGGCTTGGAGACCCAGTACTTC. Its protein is CASSSPGLAGGRGLETQYF.

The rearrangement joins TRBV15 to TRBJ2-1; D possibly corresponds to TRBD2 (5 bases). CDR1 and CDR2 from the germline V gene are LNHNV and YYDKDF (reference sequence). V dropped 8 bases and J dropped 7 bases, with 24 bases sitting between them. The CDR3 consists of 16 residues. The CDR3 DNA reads TGTGCCACCCGGCCCGTCGGGGTTCCGGAGGCGAATGAGCAGTTCTTC. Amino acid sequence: CATRPVGVPEANEQFF.

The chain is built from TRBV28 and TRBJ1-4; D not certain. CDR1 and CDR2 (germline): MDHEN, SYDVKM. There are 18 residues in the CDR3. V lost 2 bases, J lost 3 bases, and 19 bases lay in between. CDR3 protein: CASSLPPTLSGANEKLFF. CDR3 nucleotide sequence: TGTGCCAGCAGTTTACCGCCTACATTAAGCGGAGCTAATGAAAAACTGTTTTTT.

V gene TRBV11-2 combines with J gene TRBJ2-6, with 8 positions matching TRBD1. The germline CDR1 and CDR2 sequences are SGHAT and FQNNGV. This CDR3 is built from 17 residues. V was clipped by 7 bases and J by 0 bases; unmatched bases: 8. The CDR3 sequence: CASNQGATLSGANVLTF. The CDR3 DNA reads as TGTGCCAGCAACCAGGGGGCAACCCTCTCTGGGGCCAACGTCCTGACTTTC.

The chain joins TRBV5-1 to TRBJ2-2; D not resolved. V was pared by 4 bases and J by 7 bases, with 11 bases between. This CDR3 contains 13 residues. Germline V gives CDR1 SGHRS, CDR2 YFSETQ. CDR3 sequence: CASSKAPSGELFF. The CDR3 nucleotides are TGCGCCAGCAGCAAGGCCCCTAGCGGGGAGCTGTTTTTT.

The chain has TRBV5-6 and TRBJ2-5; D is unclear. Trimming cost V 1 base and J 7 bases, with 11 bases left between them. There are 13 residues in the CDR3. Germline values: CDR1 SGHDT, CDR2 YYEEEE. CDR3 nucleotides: TGTGCCAGCAGCTTGAATGTCCCGGGGACCCAGTACTTC. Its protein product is CASSLNVPGTQYF.

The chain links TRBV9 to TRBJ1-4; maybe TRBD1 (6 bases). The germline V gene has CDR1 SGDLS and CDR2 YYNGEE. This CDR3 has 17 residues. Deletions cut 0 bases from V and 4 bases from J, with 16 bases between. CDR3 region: CASSVAPDSEDNEKLFF. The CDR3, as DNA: TGTGCCAGCAGCGTAGCTCCGGACAGTGAAGATAATGAAAAACTGTTTTTT.

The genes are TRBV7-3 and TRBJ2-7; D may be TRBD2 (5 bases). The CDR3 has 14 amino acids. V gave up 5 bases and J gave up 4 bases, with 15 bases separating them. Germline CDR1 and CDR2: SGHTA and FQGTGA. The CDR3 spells CASSRELVGYEQYF. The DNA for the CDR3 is TGTGCCAGCAGCCGCGAACTAGTTGGGTACGAGCAGTACTTC.